This TCR beta chain was obtained from a study of CD8 T cells in ankylosing spondylitis. CDR1 SGHVS and CDR2 FQNEAQ come from the germline V gene. The V end lost 1 base, the J end lost 8 bases, and 3 bases lay between the germline ends. The CDR3 spans 11 residues. This clonotype occurred a few times. Each CDR3 protein is one row after TCRdb ran MiXCR on the 5' RACE reads. Of 340,000 or so distinct CDR3 sequences in the sample, 14% to 15% were seen once. Sequencing was done on a sample of blood, either unsorted or a sorted T cell fraction (not recorded which). This clonotype was sampled from a male donor with ankylosing spondylitis or in good health (not recorded which). The rearrangement links TRBV7-8 to TRBJ2-1; D gene ambiguous. The CDR3 DNA is TGTGCCAGCAGCTTAGTTTATGAGCAGTTCTTC. Encoded protein: CASSLVYEQFF.